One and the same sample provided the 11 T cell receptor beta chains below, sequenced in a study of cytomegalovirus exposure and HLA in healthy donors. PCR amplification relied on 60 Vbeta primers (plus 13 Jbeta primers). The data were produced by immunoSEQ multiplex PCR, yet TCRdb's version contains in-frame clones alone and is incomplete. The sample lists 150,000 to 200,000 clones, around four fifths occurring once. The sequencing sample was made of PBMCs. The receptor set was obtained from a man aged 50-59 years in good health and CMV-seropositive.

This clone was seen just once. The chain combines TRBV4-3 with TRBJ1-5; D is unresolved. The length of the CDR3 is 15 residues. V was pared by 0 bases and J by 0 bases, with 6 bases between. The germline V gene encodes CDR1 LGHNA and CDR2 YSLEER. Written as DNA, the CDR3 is TGCGCCAGCAGCCAAGATAGTGGTAGCAATCAGCCCCAGCATTTT. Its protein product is CASSQDSGSNQPQHF.

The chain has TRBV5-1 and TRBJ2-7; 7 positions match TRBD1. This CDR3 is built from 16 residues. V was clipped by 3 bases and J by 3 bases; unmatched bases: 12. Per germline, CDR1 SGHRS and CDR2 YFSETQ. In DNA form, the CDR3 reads TGCGCCAGCAGCTGGTACGACAGGGATGGAGTCTACGAGCAGTACTTC. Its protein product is CASSWYDRDGVYEQYF.

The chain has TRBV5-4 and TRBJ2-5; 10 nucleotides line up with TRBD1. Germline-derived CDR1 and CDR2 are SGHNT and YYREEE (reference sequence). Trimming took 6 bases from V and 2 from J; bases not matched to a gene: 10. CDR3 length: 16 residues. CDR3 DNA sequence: TGTGCCAGCACCACGGCCGGGACAGGGGCTCAAGAGACCCAGTACTTC. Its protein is CASTTAGTGAQETQYF.

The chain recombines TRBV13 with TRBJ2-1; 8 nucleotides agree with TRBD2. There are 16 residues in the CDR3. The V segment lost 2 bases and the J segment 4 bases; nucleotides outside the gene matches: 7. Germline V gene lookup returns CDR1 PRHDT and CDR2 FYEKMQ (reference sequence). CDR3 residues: CASSLKGVAGYNEQFF. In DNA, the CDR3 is TGTGCCAGCAGCTTAAAGGGGGTAGCGGGATACAATGAGCAGTTCTTC.

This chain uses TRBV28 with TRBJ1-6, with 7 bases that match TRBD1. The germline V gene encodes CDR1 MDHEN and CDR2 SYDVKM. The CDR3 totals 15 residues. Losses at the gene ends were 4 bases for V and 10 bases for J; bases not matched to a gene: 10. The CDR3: CASSSSGTEASPLHF. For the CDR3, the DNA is TGTGCCAGCAGTTCTTCCGGGACAGAAGCCTCACCCCTCCACTTT.

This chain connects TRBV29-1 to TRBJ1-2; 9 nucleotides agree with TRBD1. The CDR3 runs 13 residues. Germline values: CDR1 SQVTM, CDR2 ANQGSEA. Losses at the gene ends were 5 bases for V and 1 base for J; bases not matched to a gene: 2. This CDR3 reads CSVPGQGNYGYTF. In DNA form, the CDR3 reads TGCAGCGTTCCGGGACAGGGTAACTATGGCTACACCTTC.

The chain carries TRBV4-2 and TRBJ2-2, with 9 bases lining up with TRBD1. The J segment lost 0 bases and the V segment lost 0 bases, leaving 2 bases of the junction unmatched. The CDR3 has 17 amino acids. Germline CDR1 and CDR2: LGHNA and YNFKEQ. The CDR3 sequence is CASSQEGTGPNTGELFF. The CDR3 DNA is TGTGCCAGCAGCCAAGAAGGGACAGGGCCGAACACCGGGGAGCTGTTTTTT.

The CDR3 sequence is CASSQTGGQETQYF. The CDR3 DNA follows: TGTGCCAGCAGCCAGACAGGGGGCCAAGAGACCCAGTACTTC. This chain uses TRBV9 with TRBJ2-5; 9 bases line up with TRBD1. V was pared by 4 bases and J by 1 base, with 2 bases of the junction left unmatched. The CDR3 spans 14 residues. Germline loops: CDR1 SGDLS, CDR2 YYNGEE.

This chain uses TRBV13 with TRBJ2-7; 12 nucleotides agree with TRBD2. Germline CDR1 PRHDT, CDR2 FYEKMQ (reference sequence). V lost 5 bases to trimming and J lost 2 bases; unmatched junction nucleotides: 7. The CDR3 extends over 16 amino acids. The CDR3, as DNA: TGTGCCAGCAGCCCCTGGACTAGCGGGACCACCTACGAGCAGTACTTC. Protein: CASSPWTSGTTYEQYF. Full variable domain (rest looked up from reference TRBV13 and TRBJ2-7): AAGVIQSPRHLIKEKRETATLKCYPIPRHDTVYWYQQGPGQDPQFLISFYEKMQSDKGSIPDRFSAQQFSDYHSELNMSSLELGDSALYFCASSPWTSGTTYEQYFGPGTRLTVT.

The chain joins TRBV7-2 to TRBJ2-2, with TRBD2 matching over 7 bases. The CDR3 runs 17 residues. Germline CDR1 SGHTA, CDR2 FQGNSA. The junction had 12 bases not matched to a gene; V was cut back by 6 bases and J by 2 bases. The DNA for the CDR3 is TGTGCCAGCAGTCTAGCCCCTCGCGGGGGTAACACCGGGGAGCTGTTTTTT. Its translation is CASSLAPRGGNTGELFF.

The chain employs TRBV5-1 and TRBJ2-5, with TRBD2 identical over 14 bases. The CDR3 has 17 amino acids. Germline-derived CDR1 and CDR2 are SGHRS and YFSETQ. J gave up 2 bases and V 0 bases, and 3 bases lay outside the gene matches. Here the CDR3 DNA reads TGCGCCAGCAGCTTGGGACTAGCGGGGGGGCAGCAAGAGACCCAGTACTTC. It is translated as CASSLGLAGGQQETQYF.